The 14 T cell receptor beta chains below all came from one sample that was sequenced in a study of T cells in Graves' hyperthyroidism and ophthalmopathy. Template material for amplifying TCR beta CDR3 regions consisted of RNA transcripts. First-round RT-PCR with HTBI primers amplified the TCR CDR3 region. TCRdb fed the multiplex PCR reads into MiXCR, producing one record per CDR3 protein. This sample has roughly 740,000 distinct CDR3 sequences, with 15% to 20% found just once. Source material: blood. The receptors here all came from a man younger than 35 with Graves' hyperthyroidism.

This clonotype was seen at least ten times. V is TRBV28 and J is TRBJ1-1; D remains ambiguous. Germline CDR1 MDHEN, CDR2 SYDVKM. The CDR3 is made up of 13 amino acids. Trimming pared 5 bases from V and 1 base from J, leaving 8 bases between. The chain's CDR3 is CASSPDGNTEAFF. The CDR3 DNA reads TGTGCCAGCAGTCCGGACGGGAACACTGAAGCTTTCTTT.

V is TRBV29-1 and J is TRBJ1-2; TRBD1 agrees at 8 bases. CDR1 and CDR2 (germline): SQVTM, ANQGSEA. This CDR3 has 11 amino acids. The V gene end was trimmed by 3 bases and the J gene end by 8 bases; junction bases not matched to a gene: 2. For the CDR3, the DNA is TGCAGCGTTGAGCCAGGGGGCGGCTACACCTTC. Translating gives CSVEPGGGYTF.

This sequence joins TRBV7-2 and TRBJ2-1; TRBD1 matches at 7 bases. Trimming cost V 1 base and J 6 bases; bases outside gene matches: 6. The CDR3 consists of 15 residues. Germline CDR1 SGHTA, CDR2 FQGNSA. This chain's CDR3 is CASSLGSRGPNEQFF. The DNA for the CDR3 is TGTGCCAGCAGCTTAGGATCAAGGGGGCCCAATGAGCAGTTCTTC.

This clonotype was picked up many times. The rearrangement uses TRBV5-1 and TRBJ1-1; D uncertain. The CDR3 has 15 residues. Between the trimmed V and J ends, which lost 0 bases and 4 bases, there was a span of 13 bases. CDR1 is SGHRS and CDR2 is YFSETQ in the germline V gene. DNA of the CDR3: TGCGCCAGCAGCTTGGGGGCAGGTGAAAGCACTGAAGCTTTCTTT. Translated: CASSLGAGESTEAFF.

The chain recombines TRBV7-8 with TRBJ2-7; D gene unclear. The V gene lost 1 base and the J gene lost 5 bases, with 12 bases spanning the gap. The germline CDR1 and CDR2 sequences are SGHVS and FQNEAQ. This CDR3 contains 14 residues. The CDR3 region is CASSLGRGADEQYF. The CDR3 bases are TGTGCCAGCAGCTTAGGCCGAGGCGCCGACGAGCAGTACTTC. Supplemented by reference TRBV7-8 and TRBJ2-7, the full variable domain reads GAGVSQSPRYKVAKRGQDVALRCDPISGHVSLFWYQQALGQGPEFLTYFQNEAQLDKSGLPSDRFFAERPEGSVSTLKIQRTQQEDSAVYLCASSLGRGADEQYFGPGTRLTVT.

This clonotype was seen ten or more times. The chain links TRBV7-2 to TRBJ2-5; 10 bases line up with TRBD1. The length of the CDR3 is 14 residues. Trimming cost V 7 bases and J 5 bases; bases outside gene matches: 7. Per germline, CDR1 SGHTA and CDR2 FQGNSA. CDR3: CASTRQGAGETQYF. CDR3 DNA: TGTGCCAGCACTCGACAGGGGGCAGGGGAGACCCAGTACTTC.

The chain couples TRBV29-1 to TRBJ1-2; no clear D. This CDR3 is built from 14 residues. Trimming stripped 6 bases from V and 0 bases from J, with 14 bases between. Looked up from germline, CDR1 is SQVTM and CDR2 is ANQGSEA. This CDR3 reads CSVPSAASNYGYTF. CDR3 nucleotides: TGCAGCGTACCCAGCGCGGCTTCTAACTATGGCTACACCTTC.

CDR3 residues: CASRTGSQPQHF. In DNA, the CDR3 is TGTGCCAGCAGGACCGGAAGTCAGCCCCAGCATTTT. The chain uses TRBV6-1 and TRBJ1-5; no clear D. CDR3 size: 12 residues. Per germline, CDR1 MNHNS and CDR2 SASEGT. V was clipped by 6 bases and J by 6 bases, with 9 bases between them.

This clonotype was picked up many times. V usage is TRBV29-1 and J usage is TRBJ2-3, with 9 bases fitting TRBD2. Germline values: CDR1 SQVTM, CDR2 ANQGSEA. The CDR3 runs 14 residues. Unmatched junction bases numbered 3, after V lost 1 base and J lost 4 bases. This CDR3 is CSVEGAGGPDTQYF. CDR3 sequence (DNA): TGCAGCGTTGAAGGCGCGGGAGGGCCAGATACGCAGTATTTT.

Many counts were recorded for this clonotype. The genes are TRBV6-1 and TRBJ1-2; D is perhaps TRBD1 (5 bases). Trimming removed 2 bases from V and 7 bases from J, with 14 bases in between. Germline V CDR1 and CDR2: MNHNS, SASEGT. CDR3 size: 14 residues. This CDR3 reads CASSETQGRFGYTF. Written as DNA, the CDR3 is TGTGCCAGCAGTGAAACCCAGGGACGGTTTGGCTACACCTTC.

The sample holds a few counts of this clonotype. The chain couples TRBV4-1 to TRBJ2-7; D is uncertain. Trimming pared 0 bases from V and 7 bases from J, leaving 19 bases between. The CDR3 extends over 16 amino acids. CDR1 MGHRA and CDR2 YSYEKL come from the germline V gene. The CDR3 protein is CASSQDQAGLRWEQYF. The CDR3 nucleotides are TGCGCCAGCAGCCAAGATCAGGCCGGCCTTCGTTGGGAGCAGTACTTC.

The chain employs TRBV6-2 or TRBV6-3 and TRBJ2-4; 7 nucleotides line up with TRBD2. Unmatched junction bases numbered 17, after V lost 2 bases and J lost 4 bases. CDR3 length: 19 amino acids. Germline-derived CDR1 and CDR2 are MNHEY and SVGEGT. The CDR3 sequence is CASSYGVVSRLAPKNIQYF. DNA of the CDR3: TGTGCCAGCAGTTACGGAGTCGTGAGTAGACTAGCACCAAAAAACATTCAGTACTTC.

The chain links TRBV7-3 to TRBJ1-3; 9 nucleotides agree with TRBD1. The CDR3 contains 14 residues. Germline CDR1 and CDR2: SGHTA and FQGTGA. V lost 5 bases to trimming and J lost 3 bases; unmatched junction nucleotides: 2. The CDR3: CASSPTGGGNTIYF. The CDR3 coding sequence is TGTGCCAGCAGCCCGACAGGGGGTGGAAACACCATATATTTT.

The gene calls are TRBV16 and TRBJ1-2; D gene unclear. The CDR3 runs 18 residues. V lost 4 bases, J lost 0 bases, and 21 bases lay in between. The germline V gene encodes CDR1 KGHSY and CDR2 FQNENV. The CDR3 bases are TGTGCCAGCAGCCCGACTTTAGTGGCATCCAACTCTAACTATGGCTACACCTTC. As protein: CASSPTLVASNSNYGYTF.